This is a list of T cell receptor beta chains from one sample in a study of human thymus T cells. Assay: immunoSEQ multiplex PCR; the TCRdb copy retains only in-frame clones and omits some. Among fewer than 55,000 clones, nearly 95% were seen once, and the ten largest hold roughly 0.13%. Sequencing input: blood. These receptors were taken from a boy younger than two with a congenital heart defect but otherwise immunologically healthy. Both conserved end residues are part of each CDR3. D genes are given only for firm matches. Only some rows state a clone size, as once, few, many or a class for expanded clones.

CDR3nt,CDR3aa,d_gene,abundance,v_gene,j_gene
TGCGCCAGCAGCTCGGGACAGGGGTACGAGCAGTACTTC,CASSSGQGYEQYF,TRBD1,-,TRBV5-1,TRBJ2-7
TGTGCCAGCAGTTTATATAGGGATCAGCCCCAGCATTTT,CASSLYRDQPQHF,-,-,TRBV27,TRBJ1-5
TGCGCCAGCAGCCCGCGACTAGCCTCCAATGAGCAGTTCTTC,CASSPRLASNEQFF,TRBD2,-,TRBV5-1,TRBJ2-1
TGTGCCAGCAGCCTAAAGGGCGGGGGCACCGGGGAGCTGTTTTTT,CASSLKGGGTGELFF,TRBD2,-,TRBV7-9,TRBJ2-2
TGTGCCAGCAGTTTGGGAGCGTATTACACCGGGGAGCTGTTTTTT,CASSLGAYYTGELFF,-,-,TRBV28,TRBJ2-2
TGCGCCAGCAGCCAAGATCGGCTAGTGGGTGGCTACAATGAGCAGTTCTTC,CASSQDRLVGGYNEQFF,-,-,TRBV4-3,TRBJ2-1
TGTGCCAGCAGCTTAGGGCTAGCTAGCACAGATACGCAGTATTTT,CASSLGLASTDTQYF,-,-,TRBV7-7,TRBJ2-3
TGTGCCAGCAGTCGGACTAAGGCAGATACGCAGTATTTT,CASSRTKADTQYF,-,-,TRBV7-3,TRBJ2-3
TGTGCCAGCAGCTTAGAGAGCGGGGGGGCGGGCGAGCAGTACTTC,CASSLESGGAGEQYF,TRBD2,-,TRBV7-2,TRBJ2-7
TGTGCCAGCAGGCCCGAGGGAAGCCATCAGCCCCAGCATTTT,CASRPEGSHQPQHF,-,-,TRBV2,TRBJ1-5
TGTGCCAGCAGCCTCTACAGGGTCCCCCATCAGCCCCAGCATTTT,CASSLYRVPHQPQHF,-,-,TRBV7-8,TRBJ1-5
TGTGCCAGCAGTGACCCGGGCAGAGTCTATGGCTACACCTTC,CASSDPGRVYGYTF,-,-,TRBV6-4,TRBJ1-2
TGTGCCAGCAGCTTAGGCTACCTGCTGGATACGCAGTATTTT,CASSLGYLLDTQYF,-,-,TRBV13,TRBJ2-3
TGTGCCAGCAGCGTAGCGGTCCTCACAGATACGCAGTATTTT,CASSVAVLTDTQYF,-,-,TRBV9,TRBJ2-3
TGCGCCAGCAGCCAAGGGGGACAGGTCGGATCACCCCTCCACTTT,CASSQGGQVGSPLHF,TRBD1,-,TRBV4-1,TRBJ1-6
TGTGCCAGCAGCTTCGGAAGCAATCAGCCCCAGCATTTT,CASSFGSNQPQHF,-,-,TRBV7-2,TRBJ1-5
TGTGCCAGCAGCTTGTCCCGCTCGGGGGAGCTGTTTTTT,CASSLSRSGELFF,-,-,TRBV5-6,TRBJ2-2
TGTGCCAGCAGCTTGAGGGACACGTTCTACGAGCAGTACTTC,CASSLRDTFYEQYF,-,once,TRBV7-6,TRBJ2-7
TGTGCCAGCAGCTTAGGATACAGGGGGCAGGGTGAGCAGTACTTC,CASSLGYRGQGEQYF,TRBD1,-,TRBV7-2,TRBJ2-7
TGTGCCAGCAGTACCGGGGGGAAACTATATGGCTACACCTTC,CASSTGGKLYGYTF,-,-,TRBV6-5,TRBJ1-2
TGTGCCAGTAGTACCGGGACCTCTAGCACAGATACGCAGTATTTT,CASSTGTSSTDTQYF,-,-,TRBV19,TRBJ2-3
TGTGCCAGCAGCTTGTCTCCGGGGGTGTATAGCAATGAGCAGTTCTTC,CASSLSPGVYSNEQFF,-,-,TRBV5-5,TRBJ2-1
TGTGCCAGCAGCTTAATAGCGGGGGTCCCGGGCACCGGGGAGCTGTTTTTT,CASSLIAGVPGTGELFF,TRBD2,-,TRBV7-2,TRBJ2-2
TGCGCCAGCAGCTTGGACCGGGGAGGTAATGAAAAACTGTTTTTT,CASSLDRGGNEKLFF,-,-,TRBV5-1,TRBJ1-4
TGTGCCAGCAGTGACGGACTCTCTGGAAACACCATATATTTT,CASSDGLSGNTIYF,-,-,TRBV2,TRBJ1-3
TGCGCCAGCAGCCAAGTATCGTCGGGGGGTTACGAGCAGTACTTC,CASSQVSSGGYEQYF,TRBD2,-,TRBV4-1,TRBJ2-7
TGTGCCAGCAGGAGGGACAGCGTTAATGAAAAACTGTTTTTT,CASRRDSVNEKLFF,TRBD1,-,TRBV27,TRBJ1-4
TGTGCCAGCAGCAAAGGACAGGGGAACACTGAAGCTTTCTTT,CASSKGQGNTEAFF,-,-,TRBV21-1,TRBJ1-1
TGTGCCAGTAGTTATCAGGGGGCAGAGGAGCAGTACTTC,CASSYQGAEEQYF,TRBD1,-,TRBV19,TRBJ2-7
TGTGCCTGGAGTGTAACTGGGGCGGGGAGCTCCTACGAGCAGTACTTC,CAWSVTGAGSSYEQYF,-,-,TRBV30,TRBJ2-7
TGCGCCAGCAGCCAAGAACGGACAGGGGGTGATGGCTACACCTTC,CASSQERTGGDGYTF,TRBD1,-,TRBV4-3,TRBJ1-2
TGTGCCAGCAGTTTAGCCCAAATGAACACTGAAGCTTTCTTT,CASSLAQMNTEAFF,-,-,TRBV28,TRBJ1-1
TGTGCCAGCAGTTTAGGGGGGTACGAGCAGTACTTC,CASSLGGYEQYF,-,-,TRBV28,TRBJ2-7
TGTGCCAGCAGTTATGGCCGTGCCGAGCAGTACTTC,CASSYGRAEQYF,-,-,TRBV28,TRBJ2-7
TGTGCCAGCAGCTGGACAGGGGGTGACACTGAAGCTTTCTTT,CASSWTGGDTEAFF,TRBD1,once,TRBV7-3,TRBJ1-1
TGCGCCAGCAGCCAACTAGCGGGGGGCACAGATACGCAGTATTTT,CASSQLAGGTDTQYF,TRBD2,-,TRBV4-3,TRBJ2-3
TGTGCCAGCAGCGTAGACGGGGGCACAGATACGCAGTATTTT,CASSVDGGTDTQYF,-,-,TRBV9,TRBJ2-3
TGTGCCAGCACAAGATTTGGACGTCCCTATCAGTACTTC,CASTRFGRPYQYF,-,-,TRBV7-9,TRBJ2-7
TGTGCCACCAGCAGAGATTTAGCGGTACGGGAGACCCAGTACTTC,CATSRDLAVRETQYF,-,-,TRBV15,TRBJ2-5
TGTGCCAGCAGCCCACGGACTAGCGCCGAAGAGACCCAGTACTTC,CASSPRTSAEETQYF,TRBD2,-,TRBV4-2,TRBJ2-5
TGCAGCGTTGGAATCTGGGACAGGGTCTTCTACGAGCAGTACTTC,CSVGIWDRVFYEQYF,TRBD1,-,TRBV29-1,TRBJ2-7
TGCGCCAGCAGCCAAGGGCTAAAGGGAACCGAGCAGTACTTC,CASSQGLKGTEQYF,-,-,TRBV4-1,TRBJ2-7